This TCR beta chain was captured in a study of blood T cell repertoires in COVID-19 (TCRdb year 2020). The study in broad terms: The collaborator samples originated in the United States, Italy and Spain and spanned the acute and convalescent phases of COVID-19. The material from the prospective study consisted of cDNA or gDNA derived from T cells, B-cell-depleted T cells, or PBMCs. Subjects who had been exposed to COVID-19, were actively infected with it, or had recovered from it provided the deeply sampled blood TCRbeta repertoires that made up the dataset. A freely available public database, intended as a resource for researchers studying the immune response to SARS-CoV-2, is where the repertoires were released. The samples were drawn from two sources: the first 160 participants of the ongoing ImmuneRACE study, and fewer than 1,500 subjects contributed by 6 global collaborators. The sample metadata nearly always contained a de-identified subject ID, COVID-19 status, age in years and sex. Where HLA class I and class II types were available, the types were taken from metadata supplied by the sample provider, not from assay-based typing. Results and caveats for the whole study, not just this receptor: Clinical and demographic metadata were provided uncurated, with the amount varying by source and participant.

The CDR3, cysteine through phenylalanine, is 13 amino acids long. The DNA shown is the 39-base CDR3, in frame from base 1. The trim is 5 bases for V and 0 bases for J, with a gap of 7 bases between the germline ends. Reading the germline V gene gives CDR1 MRHNA and CDR2 SNTAGT. At one collaborating source in Seattle, patients were enrolled during active infection and were followed longitudinally through the course of disease. Whole blood was collected in K2EDTA tubes by collaborating institutions according to the institutions' own protocols. Collaborator samples were shipped for TCRbeta analysis as frozen whole blood, isolated PBMCs, or DNA extracted from either sample type. TCRbeta CDR3 regions were amplified from genomic DNA using the immunoSEQ Assay, a bias-controlled multiplex PCR. The authors' analysis ran thus. Nucleated cell counts per sample were estimated from amplification of reference gene primers within the assay. To quantify the absolute abundance of each unique TCRbeta CDR3 rearrangement, sequence reads were collapsed and filtered. For each sample, productive Simpson clonality was calculated by taking the square root of Simpson's diversity index across productive rearrangements. TCRdb re-hosts the immuneACCESS table, in-frame sequences only. Its copies lack some clones; in the studies checked, an unresolved V gene accounts for under half of them, and the cause for the rest is not known. That table gives V, J and clone size, and the DNA gave D and trimming. The sample profile shows 200,000 to 300,000 clones; roughly 86% of them were found once. The top ten constitute about 5.2% of the sample.

This clone was recorded once. No antigen is known for it. Base-call qualities are not available, and no considerably larger clone is one nucleotide away. The sequenced material came from peripheral blood. The V gene is TRBV6-4 and the J gene is TRBJ1-1, with the identity of the D gene unclear. The clonotype originates from a woman aged 60 to 75 with COVID-19, enrolled during active disease. The bases read TGTGCCAGCAGTAAAGACATGAACACTGAAGCTTTCTTT. Its translation reads: CASSKDMNTEAFF.